This T cell receptor beta chain derives from a study of post-analysis software for immune sequencing data. Study-level results: With TRBV5-6, TRBV5-1 and TRBV20-1 included, about five TRBV segments were more frequent in patients than in controls. When compared against controls, multiple sclerosis patients showed significantly lower normalized Chao1 diversity.

This clonotype has just a few counts. Its antigen is undetermined. Unique molecular identifiers were present in the TCR beta cDNA libraries. TCRdb itself ran the PCR reads through MiXCR, one entry per CDR3 protein. The table records about 460,000 distinct CDR3 sequences, roughly 45% of them present only once. Unmatched junction bases numbered 15, after V lost 4 bases and J lost 1 base. The CDR3 is 19 amino acids. The germline gives CDR1 LGHDT, CDR2 YNNKEL (reference sequence). Input material: blood. The chain carries TRBV3-1 and TRBJ2-7; 11 nucleotides match TRBD2. The clonotype comes from a girl between 5 and 17 years old with multiple sclerosis. The DNA of the CDR3 is TGTGCCAGCAGCCCTAGTAGCGGGAGGGCCGCCTTTCGTTCCTACGAGCAGTACTTC. Its translation is CASSPSSGRAAFRSYEQYF.